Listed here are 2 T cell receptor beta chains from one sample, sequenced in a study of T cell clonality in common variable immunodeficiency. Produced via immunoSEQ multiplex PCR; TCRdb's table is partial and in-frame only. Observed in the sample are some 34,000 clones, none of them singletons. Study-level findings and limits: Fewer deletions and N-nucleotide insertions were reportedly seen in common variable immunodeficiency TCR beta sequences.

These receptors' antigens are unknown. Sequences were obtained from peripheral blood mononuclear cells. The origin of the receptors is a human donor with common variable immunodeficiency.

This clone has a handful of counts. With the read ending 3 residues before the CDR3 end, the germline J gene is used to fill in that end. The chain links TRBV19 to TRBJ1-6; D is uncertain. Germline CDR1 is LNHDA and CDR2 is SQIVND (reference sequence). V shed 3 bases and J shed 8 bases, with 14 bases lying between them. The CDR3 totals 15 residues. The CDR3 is CASSIPLATDSPLHF. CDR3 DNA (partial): TGTGCCAGTAGTATTCCCCTCGCCACGGATTCACCC.

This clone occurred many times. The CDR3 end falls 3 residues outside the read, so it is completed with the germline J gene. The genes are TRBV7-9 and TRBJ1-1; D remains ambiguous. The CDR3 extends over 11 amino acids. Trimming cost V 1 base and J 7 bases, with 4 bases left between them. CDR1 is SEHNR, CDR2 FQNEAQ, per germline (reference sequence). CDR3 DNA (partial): TGTGCCAGCAGCTTAGAGGTTGAA. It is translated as CASSLEVE. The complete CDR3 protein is CASSLEVEAFF.